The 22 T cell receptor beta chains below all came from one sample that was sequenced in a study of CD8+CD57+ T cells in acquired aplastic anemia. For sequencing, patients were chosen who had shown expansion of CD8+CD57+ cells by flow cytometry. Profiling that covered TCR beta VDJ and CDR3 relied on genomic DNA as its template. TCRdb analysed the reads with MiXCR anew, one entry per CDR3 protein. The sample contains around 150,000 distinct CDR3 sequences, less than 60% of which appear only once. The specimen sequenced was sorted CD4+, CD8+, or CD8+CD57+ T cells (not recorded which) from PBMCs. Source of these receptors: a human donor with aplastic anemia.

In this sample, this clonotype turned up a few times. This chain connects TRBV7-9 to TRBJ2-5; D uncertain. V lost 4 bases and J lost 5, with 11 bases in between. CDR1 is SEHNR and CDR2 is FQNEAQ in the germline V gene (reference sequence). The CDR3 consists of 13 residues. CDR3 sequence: CASSSTSPETQYF. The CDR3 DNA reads TGTGCCAGCAGCTCCACATCTCCTGAGACCCAGTACTTC.

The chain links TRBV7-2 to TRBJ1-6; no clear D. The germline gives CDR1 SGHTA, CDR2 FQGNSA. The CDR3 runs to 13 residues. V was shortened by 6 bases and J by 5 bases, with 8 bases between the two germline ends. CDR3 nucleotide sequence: TGTGCCAGCAGAGGACGCAATAATTCACCCCTCCACTTT. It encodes CASRGRNNSPLHF.

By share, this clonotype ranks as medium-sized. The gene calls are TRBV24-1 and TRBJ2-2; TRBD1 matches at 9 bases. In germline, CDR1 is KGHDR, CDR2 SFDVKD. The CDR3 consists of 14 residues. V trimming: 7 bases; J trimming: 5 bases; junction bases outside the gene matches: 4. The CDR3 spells CATSRDRVTGELFF. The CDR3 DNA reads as TGTGCCACCAGCCGGGACAGGGTTACCGGGGAGCTGTTTTTT.

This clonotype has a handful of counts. The CDR3 here is CASSPTPWWSQHF. CDR3 coding DNA: TGTGCCAGCTCACCCACCCCGTGGTGGTCCCAGCATTTT. This sequence joins TRBV18 and TRBJ1-5, with D uncertain. The CDR3 is 13 amino acids. V shed 3 bases and J shed 11 bases, with 14 bases lying between them. Germline V lookup: CDR1 KGHSH, CDR2 LQKENI.

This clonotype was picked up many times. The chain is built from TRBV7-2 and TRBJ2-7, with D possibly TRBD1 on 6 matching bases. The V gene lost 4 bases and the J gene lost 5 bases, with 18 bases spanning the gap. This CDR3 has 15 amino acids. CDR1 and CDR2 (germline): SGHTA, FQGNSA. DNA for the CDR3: TGTGCCAGCAGCTCCACCCCCTCAGGGGTCCACGAGCAGTACTTC. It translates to CASSSTPSGVHEQYF. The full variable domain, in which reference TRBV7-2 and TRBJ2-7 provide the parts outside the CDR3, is GAGVSQSPSNKVTEKGKDVELRCDPISGHTALYWYRQSLGQGLEFLIYFQGNSAPDKSGLPSDRFSAERTGGSVSTLTIQRTQQEDSAVYLCASSSTPSGVHEQYFGPGTRLTVT.

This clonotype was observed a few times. The CDR3 region has the DNA TGTGCCAGCTCACCTCACAGGGGAAGAAATTCACCCCTCCACTTT. This encodes CASSPHRGRNSPLHF. The chain joins TRBV18 to TRBJ1-6; 7 nucleotides align to TRBD1. Germline lookup yields CDR1 KGHSH and CDR2 LQKENI. The trim removed 3 bases at V and 7 bases at J, leaving 6 bases unmatched. The CDR3 extends over 15 amino acids.

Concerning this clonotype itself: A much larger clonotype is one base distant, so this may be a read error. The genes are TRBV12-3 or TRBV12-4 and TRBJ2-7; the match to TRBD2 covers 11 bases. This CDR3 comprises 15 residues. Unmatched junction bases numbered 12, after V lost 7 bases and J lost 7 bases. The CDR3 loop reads CASNQETSGAWEQYF. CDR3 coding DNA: TGTGCCAGCAACCAAGAGACTAGCGGGGCCTGGGAGCAGTACTTC.

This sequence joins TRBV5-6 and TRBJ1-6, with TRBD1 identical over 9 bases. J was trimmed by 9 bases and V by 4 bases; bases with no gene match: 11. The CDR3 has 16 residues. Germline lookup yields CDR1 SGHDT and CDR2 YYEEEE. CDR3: CASSQFGQGIGSPLHF. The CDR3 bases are TGTGCCAGCAGCCAGTTCGGACAGGGGATCGGTTCACCCCTCCACTTT.

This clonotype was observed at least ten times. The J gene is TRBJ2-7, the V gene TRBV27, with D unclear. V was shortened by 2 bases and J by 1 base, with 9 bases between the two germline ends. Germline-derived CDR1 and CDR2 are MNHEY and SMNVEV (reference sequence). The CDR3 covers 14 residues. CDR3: CASSLEAASYEQYF. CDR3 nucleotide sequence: TGTGCCAGCAGTTTAGAGGCAGCTTCCTACGAGCAGTACTTC.

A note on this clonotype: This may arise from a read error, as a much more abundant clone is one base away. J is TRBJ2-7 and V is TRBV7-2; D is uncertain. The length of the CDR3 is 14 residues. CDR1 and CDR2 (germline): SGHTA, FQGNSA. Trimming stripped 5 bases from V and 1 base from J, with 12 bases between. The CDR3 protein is CASSIGRWSYEQYF. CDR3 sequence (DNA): TGTGCCAGCAGCATAGGGCGGTGGTCCTACGAGCAGTACTTC.

The CDR3 loop reads CASSAGTGVIYEQYF. As DNA, the CDR3 is TGTGCCAGTAGTGCCGGGACAGGGGTGATCTACGAGCAGTACTTC. The chain is built from TRBV19 and TRBJ2-7, with TRBD1 matching 10 bases. The CDR3 is 15 residues long. Germline V gene data show CDR1 as LNHDA and CDR2 as SQIVND (reference sequence). V was clipped by 5 bases and J by 3 bases; unmatched bases: 7.

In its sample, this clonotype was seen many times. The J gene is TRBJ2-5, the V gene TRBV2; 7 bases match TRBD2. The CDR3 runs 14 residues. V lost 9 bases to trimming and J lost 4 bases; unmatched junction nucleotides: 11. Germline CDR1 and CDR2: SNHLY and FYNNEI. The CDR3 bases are TGTGCCAGTGCCTTGGGGGGGGTGGGAGAGACCCAGTACTTC. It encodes CASALGGVGETQYF.

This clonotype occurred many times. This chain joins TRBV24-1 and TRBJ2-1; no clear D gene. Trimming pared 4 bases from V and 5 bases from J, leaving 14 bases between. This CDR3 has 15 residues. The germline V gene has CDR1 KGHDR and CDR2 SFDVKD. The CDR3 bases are TGTGCCACCAGTGACCCGCGGTCGGGCGACAATGAGCAGTTCTTC. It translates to CATSDPRSGDNEQFF.

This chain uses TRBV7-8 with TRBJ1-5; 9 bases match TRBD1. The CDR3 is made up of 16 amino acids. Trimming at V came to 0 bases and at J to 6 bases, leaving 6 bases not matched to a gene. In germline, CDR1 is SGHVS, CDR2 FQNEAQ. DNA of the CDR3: TGTGCCAGCAGCTTAGCGGGACAGGGACTGAGTCAGCCCCAGCATTTT. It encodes CASSLAGQGLSQPQHF.

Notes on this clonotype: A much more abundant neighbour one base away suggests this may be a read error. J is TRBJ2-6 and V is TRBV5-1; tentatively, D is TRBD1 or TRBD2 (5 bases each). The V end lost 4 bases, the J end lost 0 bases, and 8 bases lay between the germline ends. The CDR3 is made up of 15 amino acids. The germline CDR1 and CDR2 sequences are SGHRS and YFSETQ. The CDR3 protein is CASSEGRSGANVLTF. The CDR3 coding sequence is TGCGCCAGCAGCGAGGGACGCTCTGGGGCCAACGTCCTGACTTTC.

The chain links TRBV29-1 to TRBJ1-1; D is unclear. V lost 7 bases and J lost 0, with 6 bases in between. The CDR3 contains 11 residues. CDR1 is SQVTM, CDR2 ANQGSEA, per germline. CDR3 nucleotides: TGCAGCGCCTTCTTGAACACTGAAGCTTTCTTT. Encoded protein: CSAFLNTEAFF.

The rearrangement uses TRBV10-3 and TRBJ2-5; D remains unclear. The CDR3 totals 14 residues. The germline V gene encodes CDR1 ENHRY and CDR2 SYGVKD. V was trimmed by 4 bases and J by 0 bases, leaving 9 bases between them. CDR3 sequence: CAISGSINQETQYF. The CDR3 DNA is TGTGCCATCAGTGGGTCCATAAACCAAGAGACCCAGTACTTC.

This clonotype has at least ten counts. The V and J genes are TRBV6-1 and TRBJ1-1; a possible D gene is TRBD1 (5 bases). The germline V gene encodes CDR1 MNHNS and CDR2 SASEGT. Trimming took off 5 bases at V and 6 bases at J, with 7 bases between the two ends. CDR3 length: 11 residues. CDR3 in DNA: TGTGCCAGCAGTAGGGGCGCTGAAGCTTTCTTT. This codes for CASSRGAEAFF.

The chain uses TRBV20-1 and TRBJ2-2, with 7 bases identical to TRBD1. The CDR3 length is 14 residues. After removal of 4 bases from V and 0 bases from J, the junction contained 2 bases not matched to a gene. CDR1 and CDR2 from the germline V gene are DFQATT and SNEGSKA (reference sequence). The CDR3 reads CSANDRANTGELFF. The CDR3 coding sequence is TGCAGTGCTAACGACAGGGCGAACACCGGGGAGCTGTTTTTT.

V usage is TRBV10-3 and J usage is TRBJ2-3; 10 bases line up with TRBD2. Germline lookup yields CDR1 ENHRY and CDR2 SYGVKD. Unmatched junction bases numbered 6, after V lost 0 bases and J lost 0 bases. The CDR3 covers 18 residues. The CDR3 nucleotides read TGTGCCATCAGTGAGTCTCCCCTGACTAGCGGGAGCACAGATACGCAGTATTTT. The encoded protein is CAISESPLTSGSTDTQYF.

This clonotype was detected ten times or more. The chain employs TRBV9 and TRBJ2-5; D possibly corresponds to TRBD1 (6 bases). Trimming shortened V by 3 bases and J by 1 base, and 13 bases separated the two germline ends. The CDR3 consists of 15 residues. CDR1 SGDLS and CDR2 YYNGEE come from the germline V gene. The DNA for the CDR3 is TGTGCCAGCAGCGCCTTGGACAGTTCCCAAGAGACCCAGTACTTC. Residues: CASSALDSSQETQYF. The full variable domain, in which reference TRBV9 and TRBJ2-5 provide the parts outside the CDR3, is DSGVTQTPKHLITATGQRVTLRCSPRSGDLSVYWYQQSLDQGLQFLIQYYNGEERAKGNILERFSAQQFPDLHSELNLSSLELGDSALYFCASSALDSSQETQYFGPGTRLLVL.

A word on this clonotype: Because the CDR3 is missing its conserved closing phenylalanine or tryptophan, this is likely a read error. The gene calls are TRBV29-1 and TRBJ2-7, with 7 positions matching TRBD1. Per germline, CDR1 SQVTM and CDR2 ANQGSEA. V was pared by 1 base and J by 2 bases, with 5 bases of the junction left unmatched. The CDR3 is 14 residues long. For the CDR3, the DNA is TGCAGCGTTGAAGGGCAGGGGGTAACCTACGAGCAGTACCTC. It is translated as CSVEGQGVTYEQYL.